The 26 T cell receptor beta chains below were found in one sample sequenced in a study of blood T cell repertoires in COVID-19. Produced via immunoSEQ multiplex PCR; TCRdb's table is partial and in-frame only. The sample has under 300,000 clones, around 82% seen once. The sample taken for sequencing was peripheral blood. Receptor source: a woman older than 75 with active or convalescent COVID-19.

The table lists this clone with a count of one. The chain links TRBV27 to TRBJ2-3; tentatively, D is TRBD2 (6 bases). This CDR3 is built from 14 residues. V was cut by 6 bases and J by 3 bases, with 13 bases left in between. Germline CDR1 MNHEY, CDR2 SMNVEV (reference sequence). CDR3 sequence: CASSRILATDTQYF. The DNA of the CDR3 is TGTGCCAGCAGCCGAATCCTAGCGACAGATACGCAGTATTTT.

The rearrangement joins TRBV6-6 to TRBJ1-6; 9 bases line up with TRBD1. This CDR3 comprises 14 residues. Germline trimming cut 6 bases from V and 5 bases from J; bases unmatched to any gene: 2. CDR1 is MNHNY, CDR2 SVGAGI, per germline (reference sequence). The CDR3 DNA reads as TGTGCCAGCAGCCGGACAGGGGATAATTCACCCCTCCACTTT. This gives the protein CASSRTGDNSPLHF.

This clone was observed a single time. The V and J genes are TRBV28 and TRBJ1-5; 9 bases are shared with TRBD1. With 4 bases clipped from V and 3 bases from J, the junction kept 10 bases outside the gene matches. The CDR3 runs to 17 residues. Germline CDR1 reads MDHEN; CDR2 reads SYDVKM. The CDR3 sequence is CASSSGTGWGYNQPQHF. The CDR3, as DNA: TGTGCCAGCAGTTCCGGGACAGGGTGGGGGTACAATCAGCCCCAGCATTTT.

The chain combines TRBV30 with TRBJ2-6; maybe TRBD2 (8 bases). Trimming pared 2 bases from V and 4 bases from J, leaving 12 bases between. The CDR3 is 15 amino acids. Germline CDR1 reads GTSNPN; CDR2 reads SVGIG (reference sequence). CDR3 protein: CAWSREGAGANVLTF. CDR3 nucleotides: TGTGCCTGGAGTCGGGAGGGGGCGGGGGCCAACGTCCTGACTTTC. The variable domain in full, completed from reference TRBV30 and TRBJ2-6, reads SQTIHQWPATLVQPVGSPLSLECTVEGTSNPNLYWYRQAAGRGLQLLFYSVGIGQISSEVPQNLSASRPQDRQFILSSKKLLLSDSGFYLCAWSREGAGANVLTFGAGSRLTVL.

The chain is built from TRBV7-9 and TRBJ1-6; 7 bases align to TRBD1. The V gene end was trimmed by 5 bases and the J gene end by 8 bases; junction bases not matched to a gene: 9. The CDR3 spans 15 residues. Per the germline V gene, CDR1 is SEHNR and CDR2 is FQNEAQ (reference sequence). The CDR3 here is CASSRYRDRDSPLHF. Written as DNA, the CDR3 is TGTGCCAGCAGCAGGTACCGGGACAGAGATTCACCCCTCCACTTT. The full variable domain, its missing parts supplied by reference TRBV7-9 and TRBJ1-6, is DTGVSQNPRHKITKRGQNVTFRCDPISEHNRLYWYRQTLGQGPEFLTYFQNEAQLEKSRLLSDRFSAERPKGSFSTLEIQRTEQGDSAMYLCASSRYRDRDSPLHFGNGTRLTVT.

The CDR3 sequence is CASSFRLSYGYTF. For the CDR3, the DNA is TGTGCCAGCAGTTTCCGGTTGAGCTATGGCTACACCTTC. V gene TRBV27 combines with J gene TRBJ1-2; D unclear. CDR3 length: 13 residues. V dropped 3 bases and J dropped 4 bases, with 9 bases sitting between them. Germline V gene sequence: CDR1 MNHEY, CDR2 SMNVEV (reference sequence).

The V gene is TRBV19, the J gene TRBJ1-1; possible D gene TRBD1, 5 bases. Germline V CDR1 and CDR2: LNHDA, SQIVND (reference sequence). The CDR3 consists of 15 residues. V dropped 5 bases and J dropped 11 bases, with 24 bases sitting between them. The CDR3, as DNA: TGTGCCAGTAGTTTTGAACAGGCCGATACTCATAGCGCTTTCTTT. Its protein product is CASSFEQADTHSAFF.

The chain links TRBV18 to TRBJ1-1, with TRBD1 matching over 9 bases. Trimming took 3 bases from V and 0 from J; bases not matched to a gene: 8. Germline V lookup: CDR1 KGHSH, CDR2 LQKENI. The CDR3 spans 17 residues. Here the CDR3 DNA reads TGTGCCAGCTCACCGGGACAGGGATTCTTAATGAACACTGAAGCTTTCTTT. Its translation: CASSPGQGFLMNTEAFF.

This clone has just a few counts. The rearrangement uses TRBV7-2 and TRBJ2-7; D might be TRBD2 (6 bases). V shed 5 bases and J shed 3 bases, with 11 bases lying between them. CDR1 and CDR2 from the germline V gene are SGHTA and FQGNSA. This CDR3 contains 13 residues. The CDR3 loop reads CASSQRARYEQYF. The CDR3 nucleotides read TGTGCCAGCAGCCAGCGGGCTCGCTACGAGCAGTACTTC.

The chain couples TRBV19 to TRBJ1-4, with 9 nucleotides matching TRBD1. V shed 9 bases, J shed 2 bases, and the junction held 7 bases outside the gene matches. Germline CDR1 and CDR2: LNHDA and SQIVND (reference sequence). The CDR3 totals 15 residues. The CDR3 DNA follows: TGTGCCAGCAGGACAGGGGCCGGTACTAATGAAAAACTGTTTTTT. Its protein is CASRTGAGTNEKLFF.

The gene calls are TRBV28 and TRBJ2-1; TRBD2 might be the D (6 bases). This CDR3 spans 13 amino acids. Germline assignment: CDR1 MDHEN and CDR2 SYDVKM. The V end was cut by 8 bases, the J end by 6 bases, with 14 bases between. CDR3 sequence (DNA): TGTGCCAGCGGACGGGGACTTTCCAATGAGCAGTTCTTC. Its protein product is CASGRGLSNEQFF.

J is TRBJ2-4 and V is TRBV4-2; 8 positions agree with TRBD1. V lost 3 bases to trimming and J lost 7 bases; unmatched junction nucleotides: 11. Germline values: CDR1 LGHNA, CDR2 YNFKEQ. This CDR3 is 16 amino acids long. For the CDR3, the DNA is TGTGCCAGCAGCCACCCGGACAGGGAGGTCTCGAACATTCAGTACTTC. The encoded protein is CASSHPDREVSNIQYF.

The chain uses TRBV5-1 and TRBJ2-5, with TRBD2 as a possible D gene (6 bases). The V and J ends lost 0 bases and 2 bases respectively, with 11 bases between them. The CDR3 has 15 amino acids. The germline V gene has CDR1 SGHRS and CDR2 YFSETQ. In DNA, the CDR3 is TGCGCCAGCAGCTTGGGGACTACCGAGCAAGAGACCCAGTACTTC. It codes for CASSLGTTEQETQYF.

The chain couples TRBV5-5 to TRBJ1-4; 7 bases are shared with TRBD1. Germline V gene sequence: CDR1 SGHKS, CDR2 YYEKEE (reference sequence). There are 14 residues in the CDR3. V shed 4 bases, J shed 7 bases, and the junction held 7 bases outside the gene matches. Here the CDR3 reads CASSVTGDGEKLFF. The CDR3 coding sequence is TGTGCCAGCAGCGTAACAGGGGATGGTGAAAAACTGTTTTTT. Supplemented by reference TRBV5-5 and TRBJ1-4, the full variable domain reads DAGVTQSPTHLIKTRGQQVTLRCSPISGHKSVSWYQQVLGQGPQFIFQYYEKEERGRGNFPDRFSARQFPNYSSELNVNALLLGDSALYLCASSVTGDGEKLFFGSGTQLSVL.

A few counts support this clone. V usage is TRBV28 and J usage is TRBJ1-2; 7 nucleotides agree with TRBD1. The germline V gene encodes CDR1 MDHEN and CDR2 SYDVKM. The ends lost 8 bases at V and 5 bases at J; junction bases unmatched: 2. The CDR3 is made up of 11 amino acids. CDR3: CASAGGYGYTF. The CDR3 nucleotides are TGTGCCAGCGCAGGGGGGTATGGCTACACCTTC.

The gene calls are TRBV11-1 and TRBJ1-1; D is uncertain. The CDR3 runs to 13 residues. The V end was cut by 1 base, the J end by 1 base, with 4 bases between. The germline V gene encodes CDR1 SGHAT and CDR2 FQDESV (reference sequence). The CDR3 protein is CASSLGGNTEAFF. The CDR3 DNA reads as TGTGCCAGCAGCTTAGGAGGGAACACTGAAGCTTTCTTT.

V is TRBV10-3 and J is TRBJ1-2, with a possible D match to TRBD1 (6 bases). V was trimmed by 4 bases and J by 6 bases, leaving 9 bases between them. CDR1 ENHRY and CDR2 SYGVKD come from the germline V gene. There are 12 residues in the CDR3. Here the CDR3 DNA reads TGTGCCATCAGTGCCAGGGGAGATGGCTACACCTTC. Its protein is CAISARGDGYTF.

V and J are TRBV12-3 or TRBV12-4 and TRBJ2-2, with D perhaps matching TRBD2 (5 bases). CDR3 length: 13 residues. V lost 8 bases, J lost 6 bases, and 13 bases lay in between. CDR3 in DNA: TGTGCCAGCTCGGTGATGAGGGCCGGGGAGCTGTTTTTT. Encoded protein: CASSVMRAGELFF.

V usage is TRBV5-1 and J usage is TRBJ1-2; D not resolved. V lost 0 bases and J lost 8, with 14 bases in between. This CDR3 is built from 14 residues. Germline CDR1 SGHRS, CDR2 YFSETQ. CDR3 bases: TGCGCCAGCAGCTTGGAGGCAGGCCCTGACGGCTACACCTTC. Amino acids: CASSLEAGPDGYTF.

The chain employs TRBV6-6 and TRBJ1-3, with TRBD1 matching over 7 bases. Germline trimming cut 6 bases from V and 3 bases from J; bases unmatched to any gene: 5. From germline, CDR1 is MNHNY and CDR2 SVGAGI (reference sequence). There are 14 residues in the CDR3. The CDR3 here is CASSRWDSGNTIYF. CDR3 nucleotide sequence: TGTGCCAGCAGCCGATGGGACAGTGGAAACACCATATATTTT.

This chain links TRBV10-3 with TRBJ2-2; 10 positions match TRBD1. The CDR3 extends over 16 amino acids. Looked up from germline, CDR1 is ENHRY and CDR2 is SYGVKD. J was trimmed by 0 bases and V by 9 bases; bases with no gene match: 7. The CDR3 loop is CAIPRDRGSNTGELFF. In nucleotides, the CDR3 is TGTGCCATTCCCCGGGACAGGGGATCGAACACCGGGGAGCTGTTTTTT.

The chain has TRBV5-1 and TRBJ2-5, with D perhaps TRBD2 (6 bases). CDR3 length equals 15 residues. The V end lost 0 bases, the J end lost 3 bases, and 12 bases lay between the germline ends. Germline values: CDR1 SGHRS, CDR2 YFSETQ. CDR3 sequence (DNA): TGCGCCAGCAGCTTGGGGGGGACTCGCGAAGAGACCCAGTACTTC. This encodes CASSLGGTREETQYF.

V and J are TRBV28 and TRBJ1-2; D gene ambiguous. CDR3 length: 13 residues. Looked up from germline, CDR1 is MDHEN and CDR2 is SYDVKM. Trimming took 5 bases from V and 2 from J, leaving 9 bases between them. The CDR3 region has the DNA TGTGCCAGCAGTCCCGGGAGAAACTATGGCTACACCTTC. This sequence encodes CASSPGRNYGYTF.

This chain uses TRBV28 with TRBJ1-3; 7 bases match TRBD1. With 6 bases clipped from V and 4 bases from J, the junction kept 6 bases outside the gene matches. The length of the CDR3 is 14 residues. Germline V gives CDR1 MDHEN, CDR2 SYDVKM. This CDR3 is CASRLQGIGNTIYF. CDR3 coding DNA: TGTGCCAGCAGGTTACAGGGGATCGGAAACACCATATATTTT. Full variable domain (outside the CDR3, taken from reference TRBV28 and TRBJ1-3): DVKVTQSSRYLVKRTGEKVFLECVQDMDHENMFWYRQDPGLGLRLIYFSYDVKMKEKGDIPEGYSVSREKKERFSLILESASTNQTSMYLCASRLQGIGNTIYFGEGSWLTVV.

This chain connects TRBV5-1 to TRBJ1-2; 8 nucleotides agree with TRBD1. CDR1 is SGHRS, CDR2 YFSETQ, per germline. CDR3 size: 15 residues. Germline trimming cut 6 bases from V and 1 base from J; bases unmatched to any gene: 8. CDR3 residues: CASTLGQGVNYGYTF. In DNA, the CDR3 is TGCGCCAGCACGCTCGGACAGGGCGTTAACTATGGCTACACCTTC.

The rearrangement joins TRBV27 to TRBJ2-1, with a weak D call TRBD1 (7 bases). Trimming took 7 bases from V and 6 from J, leaving 16 bases between them. This CDR3 comprises 14 residues. Germline loops: CDR1 MNHEY, CDR2 SMNVEV (reference sequence). DNA for the CDR3: TGTGCCAGCACCCTAGGGGGGACAGCCAATGAGCAGTTCTTC. Protein sequence: CASTLGGTANEQFF.